The rows below give T cell receptor beta chains drawn from one sample of a study of T cell changes during pregnancy in multiple sclerosis. Profiled with immunoSEQ multiplex PCR; TCRdb holds only in-frame clones, not every one. The profile shows tens of thousands of clones, 90% of them singletons. This material consisted of peripheral blood, taken in the first trimester of pregnancy. The receptors derive from a female donor in good health, enrolled as a control in a pregnancy study. CDR3s include the opening cysteine and the closing phenylalanine or tryptophan. The D gene is left open where the match is weak. The size entry is marked missing in some rows and otherwise reads once, few, many or a size class.

V: TRBV5-4; J: TRBJ1-1; size: once; D: .; CDR3: CASSRPGVREAFF; DNA: TGTGCCAGCAGCCGGCCAGGGGTTCGGGAAGCTTTCTTT
V: TRBV20-1; J: TRBJ2-7; size: .; D: .; CDR3: CSARAGYEQYF; DNA: TGCAGTGCTAGAGCAGGGTACGAGCAGTACTTC
V: TRBV18; J: TRBJ1-1; size: .; D: .; CDR3: CASSLKSNTEAFF; DNA: TGTGCCAGCTCACTTAAATCGAACACTGAAGCTTTCTTT
V: TRBV19; J: TRBJ1-5; size: .; D: TRBD1; CDR3: CASSTGQGLNQPQHF; DNA: TGTGCCAGTAGTACGGGACAGGGGCTTAATCAGCCCCAGCATTTT
V: TRBV27; J: TRBJ1-5; size: .; D: .; CDR3: CASRQGNQPQHF; DNA: TGTGCCAGCCGTCAGGGGAATCAGCCCCAGCATTTT
V: TRBV27; J: TRBJ1-6; size: .; D: TRBD1; CDR3: CASSLAGQAPHSPLHF; DNA: TGTGCCAGCAGTTTAGCGGGACAGGCGCCCCATTCACCCCTCCACTTT
V: TRBV2; J: TRBJ1-1; size: .; D: .; CDR3: CASRAPGSEAFF; DNA: TGTGCCAGCAGAGCCCCAGGGTCTGAAGCTTTCTTT
V: TRBV7-8; J: TRBJ2-7; size: .; D: .; CDR3: CASTNRAGWEQYF; DNA: TGTGCCAGCACCAACAGAGCCGGCTGGGAGCAGTACTTC
V: TRBV5-1; J: TRBJ2-7; size: few; D: .; CDR3: CASSYADRTYEQYF; DNA: TGCGCCAGCAGCTATGCCGACAGGACCTACGAGCAGTACTTC
V: TRBV7-9; J: TRBJ2-7; size: .; D: TRBD1; CDR3: CASSLGTGAGEQYF; DNA: TGTGCCAGCAGCTTGGGGACAGGGGCTGGCGAGCAGTACTTC
V: TRBV10-1; J: TRBJ2-1; size: once; D: .; CDR3: CASSAYRASDEQFF; DNA: TGCGCCAGCAGTGCTTACAGGGCTTCGGATGAGCAGTTCTTC
V: TRBV6-4; J: TRBJ2-2; size: .; D: TRBD2; CDR3: CASAFTSGNTGELFF; DNA: TGTGCCAGTGCGTTTACTAGCGGGAACACCGGGGAGCTGTTTTTT
V: TRBV9; J: TRBJ2-3; size: .; D: TRBD2; CDR3: CASSVLSGTLNTDTQYF; DNA: TGTGCCAGCAGCGTGCTTAGCGGGACCCTTAACACAGATACGCAGTATTTT
V: TRBV7-6; J: TRBJ2-1; size: .; D: TRBD2; CDR3: CASSLLPPSGSYNEQFF; DNA: TGTGCCAGCAGCTTGTTGCCGCCTAGCGGGAGCTACAATGAGCAGTTCTTC
V: TRBV6-1; J: TRBJ1-6; size: .; D: .; CDR3: CASSDNQAGSPLHF; DNA: TGTGCCAGCAGTGACAACCAGGCGGGTTCACCCCTCCACTTT
V: TRBV28; J: TRBJ2-7; size: .; D: TRBD2; CDR3: CASSPKPGLAGDYFPLYF; DNA: TGTGCCAGCAGTCCTAAACCCGGACTGGCGGGAGATTATTTCCCCCTTTACTTC
V: TRBV30; J: TRBJ1-1; size: .; D: .; CDR3: CAWSVAGFGTEAFF; DNA: TGTGCCTGGAGTGTTGCGGGGTTTGGGACTGAAGCTTTCTTT
V: TRBV13; J: TRBJ2-1; size: .; D: .; CDR3: CASKSEGGLPYNEQFF; DNA: TGTGCCAGCAAATCCGAGGGCGGACTACCATACAATGAGCAGTTCTTC
V: TRBV5-1; J: TRBJ1-2; size: once; D: TRBD1; CDR3: CASSSGQGLGGYTF; DNA: TGCGCCAGCAGCTCGGGACAGGGGTTAGGGGGCTACACCTTC
V: TRBV10-3; J: TRBJ1-5; size: .; D: .; CDR3: CAISAEGQPQHF; DNA: TGTGCCATCAGTGCTGAGGGACAGCCCCAGCATTTT
V: TRBV13; J: TRBJ2-3; size: .; D: .; CDR3: CASSTRLGTDTQYF; DNA: TGTGCCAGCAGCACCCGACTAGGCACAGATACGCAGTATTTT
V: TRBV7-2; J: TRBJ1-1; size: .; D: .; CDR3: CASSLPWRGSTEAFF; DNA: TGTGCCAGCAGCCTCCCGTGGAGGGGAAGCACTGAAGCTTTCTTT
V: TRBV15; J: TRBJ1-3; size: .; D: .; CDR3: CATSRKEGNTIYF; DNA: TGTGCCACCAGCAGAAAAGAGGGAAACACCATATATTTT
V: TRBV30; J: TRBJ1-2; size: .; D: TRBD1; CDR3: CACGQGLGYTF; DNA: TGTGCCTGTGGACAGGGGCTCGGCTACACCTTC
V: TRBV4-1; J: TRBJ2-3; size: .; D: .; CDR3: CASSQDLDTQYF; DNA: TGCGCCAGCAGCCAAGACTTAGATACGCAGTATTTT
V: TRBV6-6; J: TRBJ2-7; size: .; D: TRBD2; CDR3: CASSYSSAGGSYEQYF; DNA: TGTGCCAGCAGTTACTCGTCAGCGGGGGGCTCCTACGAGCAGTACTTC
V: TRBV18; J: TRBJ1-4; size: .; D: .; CDR3: CASSPAVGALTNEKLFF; DNA: TGTGCCAGCTCACCAGCGGTGGGGGCCTTAACTAATGAAAAACTGTTTTTT
V: TRBV25-1; J: TRBJ2-7; size: .; D: .; CDR3: CASSNPVGSSYEQYF; DNA: TGTGCCAGCAGTAATCCGGTGGGCAGCTCCTACGAGCAGTACTTC
V: TRBV19; J: TRBJ2-2; size: once; D: .; CDR3: CASSSGLLGELFF; DNA: TGTGCCAGTAGCTCCGGACTCCTCGGGGAGCTGTTTTTT
V: TRBV5-8; J: TRBJ2-1; size: .; D: .; CDR3: CASSFRHSYNEQFF; DNA: TGTGCCAGCAGCTTCAGACATTCCTACAATGAGCAGTTCTTC
V: TRBV30; J: TRBJ1-3; size: .; D: .; CDR3: CAWDRRSGNTIYF; DNA: TGTGCCTGGGACAGACGATCTGGAAACACCATATATTTT
V: TRBV19; J: TRBJ2-7; size: once; D: TRBD2; CDR3: CASSIGPSGNYEQYF; DNA: TGTGCCAGTAGTATCGGACCTAGCGGGAACTACGAGCAGTACTTC
V: TRBV11-3; J: TRBJ2-1; size: .; D: .; CDR3: CASSPQNNEQFF; DNA: TGTGCCAGCAGCCCACAGAACAATGAGCAGTTCTTC
V: TRBV12-5; J: TRBJ2-7; size: .; D: TRBD2; CDR3: CASGLPQSGTSGEQYF; DNA: TGTGCTAGTGGTTTGCCCCAATCCGGGACTAGCGGGGAGCAGTACTTC
V: TRBV2; J: TRBJ2-5; size: once; D: TRBD1; CDR3: CASSDGGQGRETQYF; DNA: TGTGCCAGCAGTGATGGGGGACAGGGGAGAGAGACCCAGTACTTC
V: TRBV2; J: TRBJ2-7; size: .; D: .; CDR3: CASSPGWYEQYF; DNA: TGTGCCAGCAGTCCAGGGTGGTACGAGCAGTACTTC
V: TRBV27; J: TRBJ2-3; size: once; D: .; CDR3: CASSSVASTDTQYF; DNA: TGTGCCAGCAGTTCGGTTGCCAGCACAGATACGCAGTATTTT